A single sample is the source of the 23 T cell receptor beta chains below, sequenced in a study of T cells after yellow fever vaccination. TCRdb redid the calling of the 5' RACE reads with MiXCR, one entry per CDR3 protein. The table lists 510,000 or so distinct CDR3 sequences, roughly 21% of them singletons, with about 13% in the top ten. Material: PBMCs, obtained 15 days after the yellow fever booster vaccination. These TCRs come from a man aged 25-45 years who received the YFV17D yellow fever vaccine.

V gene TRBV9 combines with J gene TRBJ2-1; TRBD1 aligns across 7 bases. Germline CDR1 and CDR2: SGDLS and YYNGEE. The CDR3 covers 13 residues. V was clipped by 3 bases and J by 9 bases; unmatched bases: 6. CDR3 DNA: TGTGCCAGCAGCGCGGGCCGGGACAGTGAGCAGTTCTTC. Translated: CASSAGRDSEQFF.

Many counts were recorded for this clonotype. In DNA, the CDR3 is TGTGCCAGCAGTTATTTTGTCCTAGCAGAAGCCAAAAACATTCAGTACTTC. Its protein is CASSYFVLAEAKNIQYF. The gene calls are TRBV6-2 or TRBV6-3 and TRBJ2-4; weak D call: TRBD2 (5 bases). The CDR3 extends over 17 amino acids. The germline V and J ends were trimmed by 3 bases and 0 bases, with 15 bases remaining between them. Germline V gene sequence: CDR1 MNHEY, CDR2 SVGEGT.

The chain recombines TRBV6-2 or TRBV6-3 with TRBJ2-7, with 7 bases aligning to TRBD1. This CDR3 spans 15 amino acids. Per germline, CDR1 MNHEY and CDR2 SVGEGT. V lost 7 bases and J lost 0; bases outside the gene matches: 9. CDR3 in DNA: TGTGCCAGCAACAAACCGGGACAGAGCTCCTACGAGCAGTACTTC. Residues: CASNKPGQSSYEQYF.

V is TRBV20-1 and J is TRBJ2-1; D call uncertain. The CDR3 is made up of 13 amino acids. In germline, CDR1 is DFQATT, CDR2 SNEGSKA (reference sequence). Trimming left V 5 bases short and J 3 bases short, with 11 bases between. CDR3 in DNA: TGCAGTGCTGGAAAGGTTCTCTACAATGAGCAGTTCTTC. Protein sequence: CSAGKVLYNEQFF.

Note on this clonotype: This could be a read error, since a much larger clone is one nucleotide away. The gene calls are TRBV6-2 or TRBV6-3 and TRBJ2-2, with no clear D. From germline, CDR1 is MNHEY and CDR2 SVGEGT. The length of the CDR3 is 11 residues. The DNA of the CDR3 is TGTTCCAGCAGTCAGGTCGGGGAGCTGTTTTTT. It specifies CSSSQVGELFF.

This clonotype was counted a few times. The V and J genes are TRBV19 and TRBJ2-1; D gene uncertain. CDR3 length equals 15 residues. Trimming shortened V by 9 bases and J by 0 bases, and 15 bases separated the two germline ends. CDR1 and CDR2 (germline): LNHDA, SQIVND (reference sequence). DNA of the CDR3: TGTGCCAGCACGTTCGGCGGCGGCTCCTACAATGAGCAGTTCTTC. Encoded protein: CASTFGGGSYNEQFF.

This clonotype was seen ten or more times. The chain is built from TRBV20-1 and TRBJ2-4, with 9 bases that match TRBD2. The length of the CDR3 is 11 residues. Germline V gene lookup returns CDR1 DFQATT and CDR2 SNEGSKA (reference sequence). Unmatched junction bases numbered 9, after V lost 5 bases and J lost 16 bases. CDR3 nucleotide sequence: TGCAGTGCTCCACTATGGGGACTAGCTTACTTC. Residues: CSAPLWGLAYF.

This clonotype was detected only a few times. The chain links TRBV7-9 to TRBJ2-3; tentatively, D is TRBD1 (6 bases). V shed 3 bases and J shed 12 bases, with 13 bases lying between them. CDR1 is SEHNR and CDR2 is FQNEAQ in the germline V gene (reference sequence). This CDR3 comprises 12 residues. The CDR3 is CASSFGQTGQYF. The DNA for the CDR3 is TGTGCCAGCAGCTTTGGACAGACGGGACAGTATTTT.

The rearrangement joins TRBV7-9 to TRBJ2-7, with D perhaps matching TRBD2 (6 bases). V lost 2 bases and J lost 1, with 12 bases in between. CDR1 SEHNR and CDR2 FQNEAQ come from the germline V gene (reference sequence). This CDR3 region has 15 residues. CDR3 nucleotide sequence: TGTGCCAGCAGCTTAAGGCTAGCGCCTTCCTACGAGCAGTACTTC. Translation: CASSLRLAPSYEQYF.

This sequence joins TRBV7-9 and TRBJ2-3; TRBD2 matches 11 bases. Germline CDR1 is SEHNR and CDR2 is FQNEAQ (reference sequence). V trimming: 5 bases; J trimming: 6 bases; junction bases outside the gene matches: 10. The CDR3 extends over 16 amino acids. CDR3 sequence reads: CASSLGTSGVGDTQYF. CDR3 coding DNA: TGTGCCAGCAGCCTCGGGACTAGCGGAGTCGGGGATACGCAGTATTTT.

There are a few counts of this clonotype. V is TRBV11-3 and J is TRBJ2-7; a weak D match, TRBD2 (6 bases). V gave up 0 bases and J gave up 2 bases, with 17 bases separating them. The CDR3 has 17 residues. Germline assignment: CDR1 SGHNT and CDR2 YENEEA. The chain's CDR3 is CASSLEVPSGSPYEQYF. The CDR3 DNA sequence: TGTGCCAGCAGCTTAGAGGTCCCCAGCGGGTCCCCCTACGAGCAGTACTTC.

This chain joins TRBV20-1 and TRBJ2-7, with D perhaps matching TRBD2 (6 bases). V lost 6 bases, J lost 5 bases, and 11 bases lay in between. Germline lookup yields CDR1 DFQATT and CDR2 SNEGSKA (reference sequence). CDR3 length: 11 amino acids. CDR3 in amino acids: CSAVGGNEQYF. The CDR3 nucleotides read TGCAGTGCCGTGGGAGGCAACGAGCAGTACTTC.

In this sample, this clonotype turned up many times. The chain recombines TRBV25-1 with TRBJ2-1, with 8 positions matching TRBD2. In germline, CDR1 is MGHDK, CDR2 SYGVNS. J gave up 10 bases and V 4 bases, and 6 bases lay outside the gene matches. The CDR3 is 13 amino acids. The CDR3 region is CASSGSGRGEQFF. DNA of the CDR3: TGTGCCAGCAGTGGGTCCGGGAGGGGAGAGCAGTTCTTC.

This clonotype was picked up a small number of times. The chain couples TRBV6-1 to TRBJ2-5; 12 bases align to TRBD2. Unmatched junction bases numbered 7, after V lost 6 bases and J lost 2 bases. This CDR3 is built from 16 residues. Germline loops: CDR1 MNHNS, CDR2 SASEGT. The CDR3 DNA follows: TGTGCCAGCAGCCCGGGACTAGCGGGCCCACAAGAGACCCAGTACTTC. Amino acids: CASSPGLAGPQETQYF.

In this sample, this clonotype turned up many times. The genes are TRBV20-1 and TRBJ1-2; D not certain. The CDR3 contains 11 residues. Germline V lookup: CDR1 DFQATT, CDR2 SNEGSKA (reference sequence). Trimming shortened V by 3 bases and J by 6 bases, and 8 bases separated the two germline ends. The CDR3 DNA sequence: TGCAGTGCTAGTCCCCAGGATGGCTACACCTTC. Protein sequence: CSASPQDGYTF.

The table lists this clonotype with a few counts. The rearrangement joins TRBV12-3 or TRBV12-4 to TRBJ1-3; D is unclear. Trimming removed 6 bases at V and 0 bases at J, with 9 bases between. The CDR3 loop spans 14 amino acids. CDR3 coding DNA: TGTGCCAGCAGCCCGACCTACTCTGGAAACACCATATATTTT. Amino acids: CASSPTYSGNTIYF.

The chain is built from TRBV20-1 and TRBJ2-5; 9 bases align to TRBD2. The V and J ends lost 3 bases and 5 bases, in that order; junction bases with no gene match: 7. CDR1 is DFQATT, CDR2 SNEGSKA, per germline (reference sequence). The CDR3 spans 14 residues. CDR3 amino acids: CSARRGSGSETQYF. The CDR3 nucleotides are TGCAGTGCTAGGCGGGGTAGCGGGAGCGAGACCCAGTACTTC.

With regard to this clonotype: A junction boundary mismatches the germline segment, possibly from a read error. This chain links TRBV7-9 with TRBJ1-4; D gene ambiguous. This CDR3 comprises 12 residues. Germline loops: CDR1 SEHNR, CDR2 FQNEAQ (reference sequence). The CDR3 protein is CASGFLREKLFF. CDR3 in DNA: TGTGCCAGCGGCTTTCTACGCGAAAAACTGTTTTTT.

This clonotype showed up just a few times. V gene TRBV3-1 combines with J gene TRBJ1-1, with D maybe TRBD1 (5 bases). V was clipped by 3 bases and J by 5 bases, with 13 bases between them. Germline V gene lookup returns CDR1 LGHDT and CDR2 YNNKEL (reference sequence). There are 14 residues in the CDR3. The CDR3 loop reads CASSQGLIGTEAFF. The CDR3 DNA is TGTGCCAGCAGCCAGGGACTCATAGGGACTGAAGCTTTCTTT.

This clonotype appeared a few times. The chain employs TRBV29-1 and TRBJ2-1; possibly TRBD1 or TRBD2 for D (5 bases each). CDR1 is SQVTM and CDR2 is ANQGSEA in the germline V gene. CDR3 size: 14 residues. Trimming cost V 4 bases and J 0 bases, with 10 bases left between them. The DNA of the CDR3 is TGCAGCGTTGTTGGGGGATCCTCCTACAATGAGCAGTTCTTC. The encoded protein is CSVVGGSSYNEQFF.

The chain recombines TRBV12-3 or TRBV12-4 with TRBJ2-2, with 8 nucleotides matching TRBD2. V lost 3 bases, J lost 7 bases, and 7 bases stayed unmatched. CDR3 length: 15 residues. The CDR3 DNA reads TGTGCCAGCAGTTTTCGGGGTAGCGGGAACGGGGAGCTGTTTTTT. Encoded protein: CASSFRGSGNGELFF.

This clonotype was observed at least ten times. The DNA for the CDR3 is TGCGCCAGCAGCTTGGCGAGCAGGGCCTACGAGCAGTACTTC. Encoded protein: CASSLASRAYEQYF. The chain uses TRBV5-1 and TRBJ2-7, with a weak D call TRBD1 (5 bases). Deletions cut 0 bases from V and 2 bases from J, with 9 bases between. The CDR3 sequence is 14 residues long. Germline V gene data show CDR1 as SGHRS and CDR2 as YFSETQ.

This clonotype was detected a few times. The chain combines TRBV21-1 with TRBJ2-3; the tabulated D call, TRBD2, remains unverified against the DNA. TRBV21-1 is described as a pseudogene. This CDR3 is built from 14 residues. DNA for the CDR3: TGTGCCAGCAGACTCTTGGGGGAGGAAGATACGCAGTATTTT. It codes for CASRLLGEEDTQYF.